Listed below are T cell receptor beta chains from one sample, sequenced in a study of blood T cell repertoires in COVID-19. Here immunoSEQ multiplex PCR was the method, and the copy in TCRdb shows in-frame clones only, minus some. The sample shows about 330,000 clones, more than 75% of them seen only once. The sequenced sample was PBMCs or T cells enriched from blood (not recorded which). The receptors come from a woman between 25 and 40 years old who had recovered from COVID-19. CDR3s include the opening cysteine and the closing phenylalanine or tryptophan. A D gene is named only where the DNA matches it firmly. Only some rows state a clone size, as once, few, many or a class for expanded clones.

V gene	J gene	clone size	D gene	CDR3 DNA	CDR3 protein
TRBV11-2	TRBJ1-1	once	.	TGTGCCAGCAGCTCCTTATCACAGCAGCGGGGCACTGAAGCTTTCTTT	CASSSLSQQRGTEAFF
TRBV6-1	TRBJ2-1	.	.	TGTGCCAGCAGTGAACGTAGACTCGATACCTCGAAGCAGTTCTTC	CASSERRLDTSKQFF
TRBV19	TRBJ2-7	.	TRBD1	TGTGCCAGTAGTGTAACCGGGACAGGGACCTACGAGCAGTACTTC	CASSVTGTGTYEQYF
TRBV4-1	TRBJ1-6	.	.	TGCGCCAGCAGCCAGTCGGTGGTCCGAAATTCACCCCTCCACTTT	CASSQSVVRNSPLHF
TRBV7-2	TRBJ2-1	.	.	TGTGCCACCTCTTCGGGAGGGACAGATTTCTACAATGAGCAGTTCTTC	CATSSGGTDFYNEQFF
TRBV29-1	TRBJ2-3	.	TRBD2	TGCAGCGTCCTGGGACTAGCGGGGGGCCAAGATACGCAGTATTTT	CSVLGLAGGQDTQYF
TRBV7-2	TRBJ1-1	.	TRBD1	TGTGCCAGCAGCCCCACCACGTGGACAGGGGTTGAAGCTTTCTTT	CASSPTTWTGVEAFF
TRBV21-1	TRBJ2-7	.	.	TGTGCCAGCAGCAGATATACAGGGGGTCTACCCTACGAGCAGTACTTC	CASSRYTGGLPYEQYF
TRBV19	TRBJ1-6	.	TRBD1	TGTGCCAGTAGCTACGGGACAGGCGGCTATAATTCACCCCTCCACTTT	CASSYGTGGYNSPLHF
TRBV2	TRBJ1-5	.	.	TGTGCCAGCAGTGAAGACACATATCAGCCCCAGCATTTT	CASSEDTYQPQHF
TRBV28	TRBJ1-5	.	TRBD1	TGTGCCAGCAGTTTCGACAGGGGGCCGAGCAATCAGCCCCAGCATTTT	CASSFDRGPSNQPQHF
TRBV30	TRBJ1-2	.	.	TGTGCCTGGAGACGGCAGGGAGGCTATGGCTACACCTTC	CAWRRQGGYGYTF
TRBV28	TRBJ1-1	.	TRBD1	TGTGCCAGCAGTCTAGGACAGGGCACTGAAGCTTTCTTT	CASSLGQGTEAFF
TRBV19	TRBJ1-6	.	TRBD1	TGTGCCAGTACCCCACGACAGGGTAATTCACCCCTCCACTTT	CASTPRQGNSPLHF
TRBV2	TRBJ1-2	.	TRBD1	TGTGCCAGCAGTGTGGACAGGATGAACTATGGCTACACCTTC	CASSVDRMNYGYTF
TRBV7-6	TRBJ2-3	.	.	TGTGCCAGCAGCCCCCAGGACAGAAATACGCAGTATTTT	CASSPQDRNTQYF
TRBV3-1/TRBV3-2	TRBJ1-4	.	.	TGTGCCAGCAGCATCCGGACAGCTTCAACTAATGAAAAACTGTTTTTT	CASSIRTASTNEKLFF
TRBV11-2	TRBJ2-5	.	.	TGTGCCAGCAGTTTGCAGGGATTGGGAGAGACCCAGTACTTC	CASSLQGLGETQYF
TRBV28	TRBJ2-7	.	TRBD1	TGTGCCAGCAAGGTAACAGGGGGCGGCGAGCAGTACTTC	CASKVTGGGEQYF
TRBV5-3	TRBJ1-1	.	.	TGTGCCAGAAGCTTGAAGCAGGGTCCTCAGCCTGAAGCTTTCTTT	CARSLKQGPQPEAFF
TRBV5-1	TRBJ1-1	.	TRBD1	TGCGCCAGCAGCCTCGGGACAGGCAGGGCAGCTTTCTTT	CASSLGTGRAAFF
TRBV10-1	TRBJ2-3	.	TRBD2	TGCGCCAGCAGTGGGACTAGCGGGGCTGCAGATACGCAGTATTTT	CASSGTSGAADTQYF
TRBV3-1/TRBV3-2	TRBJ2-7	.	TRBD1	TGTGCCCCCGGGGACAGTTCGACCTCCTACGAGCAGTACTTC	CAPGDSSTSYEQYF
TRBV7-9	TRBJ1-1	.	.	TGTGCCAGCAGCCCTAATTCCGCTGAAGCTTTCTTT	CASSPNSAEAFF
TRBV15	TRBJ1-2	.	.	TGTGCCACCAGCGCCGGGAACTATGGCTACACCTTC	CATSAGNYGYTF
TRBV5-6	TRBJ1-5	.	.	TGTGCCAGCAGCTTGGCCTATGGAGGTTCCAATCAGCCCCAGCATTTT	CASSLAYGGSNQPQHF
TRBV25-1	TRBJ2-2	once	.	TGTGCCAGCAGTGAATCCGGGAACGCCGGCACCGGGGAGCTGTTTTTT	CASSESGNAGTGELFF
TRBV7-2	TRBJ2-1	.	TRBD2	TGTGCCAGCAGCCCCCAGCTCCGGACTAGCCATAACAATGAGCAGTTCTTC	CASSPQLRTSHNNEQFF
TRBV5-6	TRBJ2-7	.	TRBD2	TGTGCCAGCAGCTTGGCCAACGGACTAGCGGCCTACGAGCAGTACTTC	CASSLANGLAAYEQYF
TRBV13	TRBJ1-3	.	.	TGTGCCAGCAGCTTCGGGACATCTGGAAACACCATATATTTT	CASSFGTSGNTIYF
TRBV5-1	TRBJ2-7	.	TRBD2	TGCGCCAGCAGCATAACCCTAGCGGGGGCTGGCTACGAGCAGTACTTC	CASSITLAGAGYEQYF
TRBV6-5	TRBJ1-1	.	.	TGTGCCAGCAGTTACTCCTTCTTCGCGACAGTCGAAGCTTTCTTT	CASSYSFFATVEAFF
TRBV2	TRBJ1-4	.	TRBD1	TGTGCCAGCAGCTCAGACAGGGGGCGCGGTGAAAAACTGTTTTTT	CASSSDRGRGEKLFF
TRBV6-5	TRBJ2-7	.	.	TGTGCCAGCAGCCCCGTTACAGGGAACCACGAGCAGTACTTC	CASSPVTGNHEQYF
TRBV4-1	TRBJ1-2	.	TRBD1	TGCGCCAGCAGCCAAGAAGAGGAGGGGGCCTATGGCTACACCTTC	CASSQEEEGAYGYTF
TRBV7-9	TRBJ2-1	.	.	TGTGCCAGCAGCTCCTCCGGGAATGAGCAGTTCTTC	CASSSSGNEQFF
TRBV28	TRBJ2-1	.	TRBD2	TGTGCCAGCACTTGGGAGGGAGGGCAGTTCTTC	CASTWEGGQFF
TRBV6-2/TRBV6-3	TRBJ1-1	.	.	TGTGCCAGCAGTTATACTTTAACAGGGCCCCAGGAAGCTTTCTTT	CASSYTLTGPQEAFF
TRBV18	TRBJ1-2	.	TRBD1	TGTGCCAGCTCACCTCCGGGACAGCGCTTTGATGGCTACACCTTC	CASSPPGQRFDGYTF
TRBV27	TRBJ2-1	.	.	TGTGCCAGCAGTTCCGCGGACAGACCAAATGAGCAGTTCTTC	CASSSADRPNEQFF
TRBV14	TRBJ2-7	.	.	TGTGCCAGCAGCCAGTCTAACGAGCAGTACTTC	CASSQSNEQYF
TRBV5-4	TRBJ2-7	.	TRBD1	TGTGCCAGCAGCCCCGGACAGGGCAGGCACGAGCAGTACTTC	CASSPGQGRHEQYF
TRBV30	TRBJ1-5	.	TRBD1	TGTGCCTGCGTGAGGACAGGCGGGTTCTGGGGCAATCAGCCCCAGCATTTT	CACVRTGGFWGNQPQHF
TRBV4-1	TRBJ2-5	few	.	TGCGCCAGCTGGTCCGGGGAGACCCAGTACTTC	CASWSGETQYF
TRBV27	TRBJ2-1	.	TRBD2	TGTGCCAGCGGGGGACTAGCGGGGGGCGGGACCTACAATGAGCAGTTCTTC	CASGGLAGGGTYNEQFF
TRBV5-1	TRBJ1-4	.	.	TGCGCCAGCAGCTTACAGGGCGCAACTAATGAAAAACTGTTTTTT	CASSLQGATNEKLFF
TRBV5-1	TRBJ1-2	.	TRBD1	TGCGCCAGCAGCTCCCGACAGGGTGACTATGGCTACACCTTC	CASSSRQGDYGYTF
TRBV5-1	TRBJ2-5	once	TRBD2	TGCGCCAGCAGCTTGAACCCGGCCGGCGCGGGGGGAGGTGAGACCCAGTACTTC	CASSLNPAGAGGGETQYF
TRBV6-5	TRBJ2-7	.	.	TGTGCCAGCAGTTACTCGGCGCGGGGGCTGGCCTACGAGCAGTACTTC	CASSYSARGLAYEQYF
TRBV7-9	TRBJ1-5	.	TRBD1	TGTGCCAGCAGCTACGGGACAGGGGGCTCTAGCAATCAGCCCCAGCATTTT	CASSYGTGGSSNQPQHF
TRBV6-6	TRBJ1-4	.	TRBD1	TGTGCCAGCAGCCGGACCCCTTCCGGGACAGGGGGCCCCACAACTAATGAAAAACTGTTTTTT	CASSRTPSGTGGPTTNEKLFF
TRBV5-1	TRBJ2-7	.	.	TGCGCCAGCAGCCCGGATGGGCAGGGGTCCTACGAGCAGTACTTC	CASSPDGQGSYEQYF
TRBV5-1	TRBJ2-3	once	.	TGCGCCAGCAGCACGGGAATAAGGAACCCAGATACGCAGTATTTT	CASSTGIRNPDTQYF
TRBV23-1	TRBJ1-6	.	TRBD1	TGCGCCAGCCAGGACAGGGCTAGTTCACCCCTCCACTTT	CASQDRASSPLHF